This T cell receptor beta chain was found in a study of T cell changes during pregnancy in multiple sclerosis (dated by TCRdb to about 2019). Study-wide context: In women with multiple sclerosis, the researchers looked at how the T cell repertoire shifted as pregnancy progressed.

V loses 2 bases, J loses 5 bases, and the germline ends lie 16 bases apart. There are 15 amino acids in the CDR3, from cysteine to phenylalanine inclusive. Kept here is only the CDR3 DNA, which spans 45 bases and is read in frame from base 1. CDR1 and CDR2 are read off the germline V gene (reference sequence) as PRHDT and FYEKMQ. To prepare the library, the immunoSEQ multiplex PCR assay was applied. This immuneACCESS table, as held by TCRdb, lists in-frame sequences with V and J called but not all clones. Of the missing ones, under half trace to an unresolved V gene in checked studies; the others have no known cause. This sample lists tens of thousands of clones; approximately 90% were detected once. The top ten hold roughly 0.5% of the sample. On this clone itself: The specificity of this receptor is unknown. Base-call qualities are not available, and no considerably larger clone is one nucleotide away.

The rearrangement combines TRBV13 with TRBJ2-7; perhaps TRBD2 is the D gene, with 5 bases matching. The input for sequencing was CD4+ T cells from peripheral blood mononuclear cells, taken in the first trimester of pregnancy. This receptor was obtained from a female donor with multiple sclerosis, enrolled in a pregnancy study. The DNA reads TGTGCCAGCAGCTTACATAACGGCTTGAGGGACGAGCAGTACTTC. Its protein is CASSLHNGLRDEQYF.